Following are 18 T cell receptor beta chains from one sample sequenced in a study of T cell responses to AZD1222 COVID-19 vaccine. Produced via immunoSEQ multiplex PCR; TCRdb's table is partial and in-frame only. The data show about 63,000 clones, under 90% seen once. The starting material was peripheral blood, obtained 28 days after the second AZD1222 dose. The receptor source for this set is an adult who received the AZD1222 COVID-19 vaccine.

V usage is TRBV3-1 (or the pseudogene TRBV3-2) and J usage is TRBJ2-3; 9 bases agree with TRBD1. The length of the CDR3 is 16 residues. CDR1 and CDR2 (germline): LGHDT, YNNKEL (reference sequence). With V trimmed by 6 bases and J by 1 base, 8 bases remained unmatched. CDR3 nucleotide sequence: TGTGCCAGCAGTCAGTACCGGGACAGGGGCACAGATACGCAGTATTTT. Translated: CASSQYRDRGTDTQYF.

The chain is built from TRBV5-5 and TRBJ1-1; 11 bases are shared with TRBD1. V dropped 5 bases and J dropped 6; count of bases not matched to a gene: 6. Germline CDR1 SGHKS, CDR2 YYEKEE (reference sequence). The CDR3 is 14 residues long. CDR3 sequence (DNA): TGTGCCAGCAGGAGGACAGGGGGCAGGGCTGAAGCTTTCTTT. As protein: CASRRTGGRAEAFF.

The rearrangement joins TRBV6-4 to TRBJ2-2; possible D gene TRBD1, 5 bases. Germline V gene data show CDR1 as MRHNA and CDR2 as SNTAGT. With 3 bases removed from V and 4 bases from J, the gap between germline ends came to 6 bases. The CDR3 covers 13 residues. The CDR3 loop is CASSEGATGELFF. For the CDR3, the DNA is TGTGCCAGCAGTGAAGGGGCCACCGGGGAGCTGTTTTTT.

The V and J genes are TRBV28 and TRBJ1-6; D gene unclear. Trimming left V 5 bases short and J 4 bases short, with 12 bases between. The CDR3 loop spans 15 amino acids. Germline CDR1 and CDR2: MDHEN and SYDVKM. CDR3 nucleotides: TGTGCCAGCAGTGTCCTTCGGGGATATAATTCACCCCTCCACTTT. This gives the protein CASSVLRGYNSPLHF.

The V and J genes are TRBV9 and TRBJ1-2, with 7 bases that match TRBD1. The CDR3 consists of 16 residues. Germline V lookup: CDR1 SGDLS, CDR2 YYNGEE. Germline trimming cut 4 bases from V and 0 bases from J; bases unmatched to any gene: 9. The DNA of the CDR3 is TGTGCCAGCAGCCCCCGGGACAGCGACTCTAACTATGGCTACACCTTC. This codes for CASSPRDSDSNYGYTF.

The genes are TRBV28 and TRBJ1-5; D is unclear. This CDR3 has 14 amino acids. Trimming took off 5 bases at V and 0 bases at J, with 8 bases between the two ends. CDR1 and CDR2 (germline): MDHEN, SYDVKM. The CDR3 DNA reads as TGTGCCAGCAGTGCCCATACTAGCAATCAGCCCCAGCATTTT. Protein: CASSAHTSNQPQHF.

V usage is TRBV12-5 and J usage is TRBJ1-2; 8 nucleotides agree with TRBD1. V trimming: 1 base; J trimming: 3 bases; junction bases outside the gene matches: 4. The CDR3 loop spans 15 amino acids. Germline CDR1 is LGHNT and CDR2 is FRNRAP. In DNA, the CDR3 is TGTGCTAGTGGTTTGGGGCAGGGGGCCCACTATGGCTACACCTTC. This codes for CASGLGQGAHYGYTF.

The rearrangement joins TRBV9 to TRBJ2-5; 9 positions agree with TRBD2. Germline CDR1 and CDR2: SGDLS and YYNGEE. After removal of 2 bases from V and 5 bases from J, the junction contained 4 bases not matched to a gene. The CDR3 is 14 residues long. CDR3 in DNA: TGTGCCAGCAGCGTGGGACTAGCCGGTGAGACCCAGTACTTC. The encoded protein is CASSVGLAGETQYF.

This chain joins TRBV18 and TRBJ2-7; the D gene could be TRBD1 or TRBD2 (5 bases each). V gave up 6 bases and J gave up 3 bases, with 18 bases separating them. The V gene's germline CDR1 is KGHSH and CDR2 LQKENI. CDR3 length: 15 residues. CDR3 loop: CASSADQGVSYEQYF. The CDR3 region has the DNA TGTGCCAGCTCGGCCGACCAGGGAGTTAGCTACGAGCAGTACTTC. Full variable domain (remainder filled in from reference TRBV18 and TRBJ2-7): NAGVMQNPRHLVRRRGQEARLRCSPMKGHSHVYWYRQLPEEGLKFMVYLQKENIIDESGMPKERFSAEFPKEGPSILRIQQVVRGDSAAYFCASSADQGVSYEQYFGPGTRLTVT.

J is TRBJ1-2 and V is TRBV4-1; 9 nucleotides match TRBD1. The trim removed 2 bases at V and 3 bases at J, leaving 1 base unmatched. The CDR3 contains 14 residues. Germline CDR1 is MGHRA and CDR2 is YSYEKL. The CDR3, as DNA: TGCGCCAGCAGCCAAACAGGGGGCGACTATGGCTACACCTTC. It specifies CASSQTGGDYGYTF.

The V gene is TRBV5-6, the J gene TRBJ2-7; D is uncertain. Germline V gene lookup returns CDR1 SGHDT and CDR2 YYEEEE. This CDR3 has 12 residues. V lost 0 bases and J 5 bases, leaving 6 bases between the germline ends. The CDR3 here is CASSLDRNEQYF. DNA of the CDR3: TGTGCCAGCAGCTTGGACCGGAACGAGCAGTACTTC.

This chain links TRBV5-4 with TRBJ2-7, with 8 bases matching TRBD2. There are 14 residues in the CDR3. Germline V gene lookup returns CDR1 SGHNT and CDR2 YYREEE (reference sequence). The V segment lost 4 bases and the J segment 3 bases; nucleotides outside the gene matches: 6. Here the CDR3 reads CASSPGGGSYEQYF. The CDR3, as DNA: TGTGCCAGCAGCCCCGGGGGGGGCAGCTACGAGCAGTACTTC.

This sequence joins TRBV5-6 and TRBJ2-1; D could derive from TRBD1 or TRBD2 (6 bases each). V lost 4 bases to trimming and J lost 6 bases, with 8 bases between them. Germline V gene data show CDR1 as SGHDT and CDR2 as YYEEEE. The CDR3 has 12 residues. The CDR3 loop is CASSRGRNEQFF. DNA of the CDR3: TGTGCCAGCAGCCGGGGGCGCAATGAGCAGTTCTTC.

This clone was observed a single time. The chain has TRBV25-1 and TRBJ2-5; TRBD1 is a possible D gene (6 bases). This CDR3 is 14 amino acids long. CDR1 and CDR2 from the germline V gene are MGHDK and SYGVNS. Trimming stripped 5 bases from V and 6 bases from J, with 16 bases between. CDR3 nucleotides: TGTGCCAGCAGTTCACCGGGACATGGACAGACCCAGTACTTC. Translating it yields CASSSPGHGQTQYF.

The chain's CDR3 is CASSLAAGARGDTQYF. CDR3 sequence (DNA): TGTGCCAGCAGCTTAGCCGCAGGGGCTCGGGGAGATACGCAGTATTTT. This sequence joins TRBV11-2 and TRBJ2-3, with D maybe TRBD1 (6 bases). Between the trimmed V and J ends, which lost 1 base and 5 bases, there was a span of 16 bases. Germline V CDR1 and CDR2: SGHAT, FQNNGV. This CDR3 contains 16 residues.

The V call is TRBV15, the J call TRBJ2-3; a weak D match, TRBD1 (5 bases). Germline V gives CDR1 LNHNV, CDR2 YYDKDF (reference sequence). V lost 5 bases to trimming and J lost 3 bases, with 6 bases between them. The length of the CDR3 is 12 residues. CDR3 bases: TGTGCCACCAGCGGACAAACAGATACGCAGTATTTT. Translated: CATSGQTDTQYF.

This chain links TRBV7-2 with TRBJ1-5; 10 nucleotides line up with TRBD1. Germline-derived CDR1 and CDR2 are SGHTA and FQGNSA. V trimming: 5 bases; J trimming: 7 bases; junction bases outside the gene matches: 2. CDR3 length: 13 amino acids. The CDR3 is CASSRDRGQPQHF. CDR3 DNA: TGTGCCAGCAGCCGGGACAGGGGACAGCCCCAGCATTTT.

The chain has TRBV5-1 and TRBJ1-5; D is perhaps TRBD1 (5 bases). The CDR3 spans 16 residues. Per the germline V gene, CDR1 is SGHRS and CDR2 is YFSETQ. The germline V and J ends were trimmed by 5 bases and 4 bases, with 19 bases remaining between them. CDR3 DNA: TGCGCCAGCAGTCCCGGCACGGGGGGTGAAAATCAGCCCCAGCATTTT. This gives the protein CASSPGTGGENQPQHF.